A selection of T cell receptor beta chains follows, all from one sample in a study of OX40 agonist ivuxolimab in advanced cancers. Repertoires were generated with immunoSEQ multiplex PCR, while TCRdb's copy carries only in-frame clones and drops some. The sample lists tens of thousands of clones; 75% to 90% were seen once. The input for sequencing was CD4+ or CD8+ T cells sorted from blood, taken in a trial of the OX40 agonist ivuxolimab. Source of these receptors: an adult with an advanced solid tumor such as melanoma, head and neck, liver or kidney cancer. Both conserved end residues are part of each CDR3. D genes are given only for firm matches. Expanded clones are given a class, and other clones once, few, many or no size at all.

clone size	D gene	V gene	CDR3 length	J gene	CDR3 protein	CDR3 DNA
few	-	TRBV11-2	14	TRBJ2-3	CASSLLGFADTQYF	TGTGCCAGCAGCTTACTCGGTTTCGCAGATACGCAGTATTTT
-	-	TRBV28	12	TRBJ1-1	CASSPRLGEAFF	TGTGCCAGCAGTCCCCGGCTCGGTGAAGCTTTCTTT
-	TRBD2	TRBV6-5	15	TRBJ2-3	CASSRTSGRPDTQYF	TGTGCCAGCAGTCGGACTAGCGGGAGACCAGATACGCAGTATTTT
-	-	TRBV2	15	TRBJ1-2	CASSEGPGGPYGYTF	TGTGCCAGCAGTGAAGGCCCGGGGGGGCCCTATGGCTACACCTTC
-	-	TRBV11-2	15	TRBJ1-1	CASSLERGASTEAFF	TGTGCCAGCAGCTTAGAAAGGGGGGCCAGCACTGAAGCTTTCTTT
-	-	TRBV15	12	TRBJ2-5	CATSREKRTQYF	TGTGCCACCAGCAGAGAAAAGAGGACCCAGTACTTC
-	-	TRBV28	11	TRBJ2-7	CASSSPYEQYF	TGTGCCAGCAGTTCGCCATACGAGCAGTACTTC
-	TRBD2	TRBV5-1	15	TRBJ2-4	CASSLRTSGRNIQYF	TGCGCCAGCAGCTTACGGACTAGCGGGCGAAACATTCAGTACTTC
-	TRBD2	TRBV5-1	15	TRBJ2-1	CASSRGLAGGDEQFF	TGCGCCAGCAGCCGGGGACTAGCGGGAGGTGATGAGCAGTTCTTC
-	-	TRBV11-2	15	TRBJ2-1	CASSQLRGSYNEQFF	TGTGCCAGCAGCCAGTTGCGGGGCTCCTACAATGAGCAGTTCTTC
-	-	TRBV15	14	TRBJ1-1	CATSRDWDNTEAFF	TGTGCCACCAGCAGAGATTGGGATAACACTGAAGCTTTCTTT
-	-	TRBV7-6	16	TRBJ2-7	CASSLRQGDSSYEQYF	TGTGCCAGCAGCTTACGTCAAGGAGACAGCTCCTACGAGCAGTACTTC
-	-	TRBV4-1	18	TRBJ2-3	CASSHSPGQGRRTDTQYF	TGCGCCAGCAGCCATAGTCCGGGACAAGGGAGGAGGACAGATACGCAGTATTTT
-	-	TRBV4-1	12	TRBJ1-3	CASSLSGNTIYF	TGCGCCAGCAGCCTTTCTGGAAACACCATATATTTT